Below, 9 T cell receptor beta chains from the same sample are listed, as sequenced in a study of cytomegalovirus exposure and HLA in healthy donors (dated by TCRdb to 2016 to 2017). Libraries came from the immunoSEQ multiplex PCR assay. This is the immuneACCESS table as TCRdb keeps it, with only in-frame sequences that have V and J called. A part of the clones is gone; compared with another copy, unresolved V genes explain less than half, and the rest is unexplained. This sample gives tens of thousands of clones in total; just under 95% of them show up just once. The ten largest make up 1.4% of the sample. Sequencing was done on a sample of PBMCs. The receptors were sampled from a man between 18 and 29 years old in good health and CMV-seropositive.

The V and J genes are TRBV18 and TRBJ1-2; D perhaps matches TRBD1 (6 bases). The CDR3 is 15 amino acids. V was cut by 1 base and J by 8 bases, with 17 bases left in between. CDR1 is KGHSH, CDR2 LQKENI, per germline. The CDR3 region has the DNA TGTGCCAGCTCACCACGTCCGGGGGGGCCGGAGGGCTACACCTTC. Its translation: CASSPRPGGPEGYTF.

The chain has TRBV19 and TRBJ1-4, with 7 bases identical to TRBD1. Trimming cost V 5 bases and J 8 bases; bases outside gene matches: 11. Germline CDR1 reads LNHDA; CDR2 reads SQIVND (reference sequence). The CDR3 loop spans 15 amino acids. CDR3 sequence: CASSPNRGGAEKLFF. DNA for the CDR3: TGTGCCAGTAGTCCAAACAGGGGAGGAGCGGAAAAACTGTTTTTT.

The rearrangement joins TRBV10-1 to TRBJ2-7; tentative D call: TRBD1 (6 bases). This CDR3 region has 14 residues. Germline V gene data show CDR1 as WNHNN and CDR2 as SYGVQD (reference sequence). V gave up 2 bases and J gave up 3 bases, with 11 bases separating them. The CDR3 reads CASSEGQSRYEQYF. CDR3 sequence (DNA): TGCGCCAGCAGTGAGGGACAGAGCCGCTACGAGCAGTACTTC.

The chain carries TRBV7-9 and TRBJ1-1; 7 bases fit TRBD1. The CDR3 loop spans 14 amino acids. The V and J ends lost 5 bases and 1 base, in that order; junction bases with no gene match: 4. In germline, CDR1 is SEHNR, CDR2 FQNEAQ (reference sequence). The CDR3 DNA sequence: TGTGCCAGCAGCCCCCGGGACAGGAACACTGAAGCTTTCTTT. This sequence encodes CASSPRDRNTEAFF.

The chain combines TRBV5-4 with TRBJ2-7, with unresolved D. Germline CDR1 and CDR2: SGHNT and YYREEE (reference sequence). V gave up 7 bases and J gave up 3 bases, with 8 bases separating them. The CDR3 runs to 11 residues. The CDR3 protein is CASHSYYEQYF. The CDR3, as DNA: TGTGCCAGCCACAGTTACTACGAGCAGTACTTC.

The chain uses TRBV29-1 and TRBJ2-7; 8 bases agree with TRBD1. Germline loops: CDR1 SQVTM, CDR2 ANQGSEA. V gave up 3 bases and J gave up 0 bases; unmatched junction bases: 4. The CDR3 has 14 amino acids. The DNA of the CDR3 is TGCAGCGTTGAGCAGGGGGCAGGCTCCTACGAGCAGTACTTC. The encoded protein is CSVEQGAGSYEQYF.

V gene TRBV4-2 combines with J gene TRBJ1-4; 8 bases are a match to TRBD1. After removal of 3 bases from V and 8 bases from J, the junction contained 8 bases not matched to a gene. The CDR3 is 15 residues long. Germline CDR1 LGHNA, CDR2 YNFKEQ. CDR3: CASSQDRASGEKLFF. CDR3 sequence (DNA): TGTGCCAGCAGCCAGGACAGGGCATCCGGGGAAAAACTGTTTTTT.

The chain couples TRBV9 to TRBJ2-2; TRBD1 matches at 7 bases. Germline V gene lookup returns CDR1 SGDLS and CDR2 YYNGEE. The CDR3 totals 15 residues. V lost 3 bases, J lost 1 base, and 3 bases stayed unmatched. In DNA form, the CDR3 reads TGTGCCAGCAGCGATAACAGGGGGAACACCGGGGAGCTGTTTTTT. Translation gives CASSDNRGNTGELFF.

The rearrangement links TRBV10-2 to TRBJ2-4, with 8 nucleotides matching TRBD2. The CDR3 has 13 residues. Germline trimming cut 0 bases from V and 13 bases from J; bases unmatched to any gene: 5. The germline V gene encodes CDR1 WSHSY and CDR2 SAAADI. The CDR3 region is CASSESSGGLQYF. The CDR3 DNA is TGCGCCAGCAGTGAGTCATCGGGGGGGCTGCAGTACTTC.